This T cell receptor (beta chain) is drawn from a study of technical replicates of blood from a few donors. CDR3 size: 16 residues. Trimming took off 6 bases at V and 2 bases at J, with 19 bases between the two ends. Germline CDR1 MNHEY, CDR2 SMNVEV (reference sequence). Sequencing used immunoSEQ multiplex PCR; TCRdb keeps in-frame clones, though not all of them. The table records roughly 68,000 clones, 92% of them present only once. The origin of this receptor is a human donor in good health. The gene calls are TRBV27 and TRBJ2-5; the D gene is possibly TRBD1 (6 bases). The sample taken for sequencing was T cells isolated from PBMCs. This CDR3 is CASSTGAGVLQETQYF. Here the CDR3 DNA reads TGTGCCAGCAGCACCGGGGCAGGGGTTTTACAAGAGACCCAGTACTTC.